One and the same sample provided the 5 T cell receptor beta chains below, sequenced in a study of T cell responses to AZD1222 COVID-19 vaccine (dated by TCRdb to about 2021). This sample's time point label indicates: about 28 days (+/-7) after the second vaccine dose. Library construction relied on the immunoSEQ multiplex PCR assay. TCRdb limited this immuneACCESS table to in-frame rearrangements with V and J called. A share of clones is missing; checked studies link under half to unresolved V genes, and the rest is unexplained. In this sample the table shows approximately 30,000 clones, around 78% of which occur a single time. The ten largest clones capture around 4% of the sample. The sample in question was peripheral blood, obtained 28 days after the second AZD1222 dose. These TCRs come from an adult who received the AZD1222 COVID-19 vaccine.

Only one count was recorded for this clone. The rearrangement links TRBV7-6 to TRBJ1-2; a possible D gene is TRBD1 (5 bases). The germline V gene has CDR1 SGHVS and CDR2 FNYEAQ. Between the trimmed V and J ends, which lost 5 bases and 4 bases, there was a span of 14 bases. The CDR3 length is 14 residues. For the CDR3, the DNA is TGTGCCAGCAGCCCAGCGGGGGGAGGCTATGGCTACACCTTC. As protein: CASSPAGGGYGYTF.

V gene TRBV7-2 combines with J gene TRBJ2-3; D is uncertain. There are 14 residues in the CDR3. Trimming shortened V by 2 bases and J by 4 bases, and 10 bases separated the two germline ends. Germline lookup yields CDR1 SGHTA and CDR2 FQGNSA. The chain's CDR3 is CASSLWGSADTQYF. Here the CDR3 DNA reads TGTGCCAGCAGCTTATGGGGTAGTGCAGATACGCAGTATTTT.

J is TRBJ2-2 and V is TRBV24-1; D tentatively reads TRBD1 or TRBD2 (6 bases each). Trimming took 5 bases from V and 6 from J, leaving 15 bases between them. CDR1 is KGHDR, CDR2 SFDVKD, per germline. The CDR3 is made up of 15 amino acids. The CDR3 is CATSVGQGRPGELFF. CDR3 bases: TGTGCCACCAGTGTTGGTCAGGGGAGGCCCGGGGAGCTGTTTTTT.

The rearrangement joins TRBV5-1 to TRBJ2-1; D not certain. Germline V lookup: CDR1 SGHRS, CDR2 YFSETQ. Trimming took 1 base from V and 5 from J, leaving 7 bases between them. The CDR3 contains 13 residues. In nucleotides, the CDR3 is TGCGCCAGCAGCTTGATCGCTAACAATGAGCAGTTCTTC. Its protein product is CASSLIANNEQFF. Using reference TRBV5-1 and TRBJ2-1 for the parts outside the CDR3, the full variable domain is KAGVTQTPRYLIKTRGQQVTLSCSPISGHRSVSWYQQTPGQGLQFLFEYFSETQRNKGNFPGRFSGRQFSNSRSEMNVSTLELGDSALYLCASSLIANNEQFFGPGTRLTVL.

The chain recombines TRBV7-3 with TRBJ1-1; 8 positions agree with TRBD1. V lost 5 bases and J lost 4; bases outside the gene matches: 9. Germline CDR1 reads SGHTA; CDR2 reads FQGTGA. This CDR3 is 15 amino acids long. The CDR3 here is CASSGRTGSVTEAFF. CDR3 DNA sequence: TGTGCCAGCAGCGGCAGGACAGGGTCGGTCACTGAAGCTTTCTTT. Combining the CDR3 with reference TRBV7-3 and TRBJ1-1 gives the whole variable domain GAGVSQTPSNKVTEKGKYVELRCDPISGHTALYWYRQSLGQGPEFLIYFQGTGAADDSGLPNDRFFAVRPEGSVSTLKIQRTERGDSAVYLCASSGRTGSVTEAFFGQGTRLTVV.